This T cell receptor beta chain was captured in a study of blood T cell repertoires in COVID-19. The V segment lost 5 bases and the J segment 2 bases; nucleotides outside the gene matches: 3. There are 14 residues in the CDR3. The V gene's germline CDR1 is MNHEY and CDR2 SMNVEV (reference sequence). Someone with COVID-19 had been met by exposed participants within 2 weeks before study entry. Produced via immunoSEQ multiplex PCR; TCRdb's table is partial and in-frame only. This repertoire shows approximately 220,000 clones, about 80% found once; its top ten account for 3.5% to 4%. The clonotype comes from a woman aged 40 to 49 who had been exposed to COVID-19. Sequencing used PBMCs or T cells enriched from blood (not recorded which). This chain connects TRBV27 to TRBJ1-1; 9 bases line up with TRBD1. The CDR3 DNA reads TGTGCCAGCAGTCCGGACAGGGGAAACACTGAAGCTTTCTTT. This gives the protein CASSPDRGNTEAFF.